This T cell receptor beta chain was captured by sequencing in a study of blood T cell repertoires in COVID-19. Study-wide background: The United States, Italy and Spain were the sources of the acute and convalescent COVID-19 samples.

Germline V CDR1 and CDR2: MDHEN, SYDVKM. V was clipped by 6 bases and J by 4 bases, with 13 bases between them. The CDR3 has 13 amino acids. Participant ages covered about 18 to 100 years across 24 US areas. Categorization into cohorts depended on clinical history that participants reported. Original processing methods: Estimated nucleated cell counts came from reference gene primer amplification. Libraries were prepared by immunoSEQ multiplex PCR; TCRdb keeps only in-frame clonotypes and omits some of them. V, J and clone size reflect that table, while D and trimming were determined from the DNA. The repertoire holds some 330,000 clones, with about 90% as singletons.

Sequencing used PBMCs or T cells enriched from blood (not recorded which). The TCR originated in a man aged 35 to 55 in a cohort exposed to, infected with or recovered from COVID-19 (not recorded which). The V and J genes are TRBV28 and TRBJ2-7; D may be TRBD1 (5 bases). CDR3 region: CASSSRVKYEQYF. CDR3 coding DNA: TGTGCCAGCAGCAGCAGGGTTAAGTACGAGCAGTACTTC.